Given below is one TCR beta chain in context. Noted treatment: PENTA 11 planned treatment interruption arm or continuous ART arm. RNA-based 3' RACE libraries used unique molecular identifiers. One entry per CDR3 protein, called by TCRdb with MiXCR from the 3' RACE reads. The table has roughly 46,000 distinct CDR3 sequences, around 4.7% seen once. This record comes from a study of HIV-infected children after antiretroviral therapy interruption. This CDR3 contains 16 residues. V shed 5 bases and J shed 0 bases, with 15 bases lying between them. Germline CDR1 reads SNHLY; CDR2 reads FYNNEI. V gene TRBV2 combines with J gene TRBJ2-3; no clear D gene. The sample in question was CD45RA+ CD4+ T cells from PBMCs, pooled from several time points, obtained from a donor given antiretroviral therapy, either interrupted or continuous. The subset was: naive CD4+ CD45RA+ CD45RO- T cells. The receptor was isolated from a pool of human donors with HIV. CDR3 DNA: TGTGCCAGCAGTAGAAGGGCAGCGTCGAGCACAGATACGCAGTATTTT. Protein: CASSRRAASSTDTQYF.